This T cell receptor (beta chain) was sequenced during a study of blood T cell repertoires in COVID-19. Measured with immunoSEQ multiplex PCR; TCRdb has only the in-frame clones, and not every one. The repertoire holds more than 300,000 clones, with about nine tenths as singletons. The CDR3 spans 12 residues. The V end lost 2 bases, the J end lost 4 bases, and 6 bases lay between the germline ends. Germline V lookup: CDR1 KGHSH, CDR2 LQKENI. The TCR comes from a woman aged 18-29 years who had recovered from COVID-19. The sample comprised PBMCs or T cells enriched from blood (not recorded which). The chain combines TRBV18 with TRBJ2-7; tentative D call: TRBD2 (6 bases). The CDR3 sequence: CASSPGRYEQYF. The CDR3 DNA reads as TGTGCCAGCTCACCAGGGAGGTACGAGCAGTACTTC.